The source of this T cell receptor (beta chain) is a study of T cell changes during pregnancy in multiple sclerosis (dated by TCRdb to between 2019 and 2020). Broadly, across the study: In women with multiple sclerosis, the researchers looked at how the T cell repertoire shifted as pregnancy progressed.

In its sample, this clone was seen once. Its antigen specificity is not known. Base-call qualities are not available, and no considerably larger clone is one nucleotide away. The method behind the library was the immunoSEQ multiplex PCR assay. TCRdb provides this immuneACCESS table in a form limited to in-frame rearrangements. Some clones are lacking; in checked studies, under half of them reflect an unresolved V gene, and why the rest are absent is not known. Here the sample has tens of thousands of clones; about 92% occur a single time. 0.91% of the sample goes to the ten largest clones. The input for sequencing was CD4+ T cells from peripheral blood mononuclear cells, taken in the second trimester of pregnancy. This TCR derives from a female donor in good health, enrolled as a control in a pregnancy study.

Here the CDR3 is given as CASSLGIAGASYEQYF. The bases read TGTGCCAGCAGCTTAGGGATAGCGGGGGCTTCCTACGAGCAGTACTTC. The chain employs TRBV7-9 and TRBJ2-7, and 9 junction bases match TRBD2. CDR1 and CDR2, per the germline V gene (reference sequence), are SEHNR and FQNEAQ. Its CDR3 holds 16 amino acids, cysteine through phenylalanine. Only the CDR3 region is kept as DNA, spanning 48 bases read in frame from base 1. V is cut back by 1 base and J by 1 base, with 5 bases in the junction unmatched.